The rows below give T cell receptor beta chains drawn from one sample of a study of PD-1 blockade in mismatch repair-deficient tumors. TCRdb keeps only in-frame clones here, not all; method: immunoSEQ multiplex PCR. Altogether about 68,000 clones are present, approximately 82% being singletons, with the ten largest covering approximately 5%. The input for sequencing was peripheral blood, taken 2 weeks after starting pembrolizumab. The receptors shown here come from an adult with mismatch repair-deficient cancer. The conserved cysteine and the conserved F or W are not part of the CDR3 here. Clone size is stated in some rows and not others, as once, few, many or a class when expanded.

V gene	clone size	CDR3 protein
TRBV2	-	ASSGVEQF
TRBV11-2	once	ASSSRGTRNYYEQY
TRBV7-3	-	ASSLDDGEQY
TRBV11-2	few	ASSLPGQLRGQNIQY
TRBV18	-	ASSPVGSGEQY
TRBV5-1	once	ASSSGLAGGADTQY
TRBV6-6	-	ASSYSGQGVEAF
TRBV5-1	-	ASSLTGEVTGELF
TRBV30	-	AWGTGGSNEKLF
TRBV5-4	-	ASSRGGQGASVNYGYT
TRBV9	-	ASSVSGEQF